These 26 T cell receptor beta chains originate from one sample sequenced in a study of shared clonotypes between healthy human individuals. Profiled with immunoSEQ multiplex PCR; TCRdb holds only in-frame clones, not every one. The sample lists about a million clones, about 75% occurring once. What was sequenced was memory CD4+ T cells sorted from blood. Specified subset: CD45RA-negative fraction. The receptors come from a young man in good health.

V gene TRBV15 combines with J gene TRBJ1-1; no reliable D call. Trimming stripped 5 bases from V and 2 bases from J, with 9 bases between. Germline loops: CDR1 LNHNV, CDR2 YYDKDF (reference sequence). The CDR3 extends over 13 amino acids. The CDR3 bases are TGTGCCACCAGCGCTATAAGAAACACTGAAGCTTTCTTT. This codes for CATSAIRNTEAFF.

This sequence joins TRBV30 and TRBJ2-7; the match to TRBD2 covers 9 bases. The CDR3 consists of 13 residues. V was clipped by 1 base and J by 5 bases; unmatched bases: 3. CDR1 GTSNPN and CDR2 SVGIG come from the germline V gene (reference sequence). CDR3 amino acids: CAWSGLAANEQYF. CDR3 sequence (DNA): TGTGCCTGGAGTGGACTAGCGGCGAACGAGCAGTACTTC.

CDR3 amino acids: CASSEFSGSSGSWDIQYF. CDR3 DNA: TGTGCCAGCAGTGAATTTTCTGGGTCGAGCGGGAGTTGGGACATTCAGTACTTC. The chain uses TRBV6-1 and TRBJ2-4, with 8 nucleotides matching TRBD2. The trim removed 2 bases at V and 8 bases at J, leaving 17 bases unmatched. This CDR3 region has 18 residues. Per the germline V gene, CDR1 is MNHNS and CDR2 is SASEGT.

The sample holds one count of this clone. V usage is TRBV6-1 and J usage is TRBJ2-3; possible D gene TRBD2, 5 bases. Trimming removed 10 bases at V and 0 bases at J, with 8 bases between. Germline V gene data show CDR1 as MNHNS and CDR2 as SASEGT. CDR3 length: 12 amino acids. CDR3 loop: CAIAGSTDTQYF. The DNA of the CDR3 is TGTGCCATCGCGGGTAGCACAGATACGCAGTATTTT.

This clone was seen more than once but under ten times. The same CDR3 also results from other DNA sequences found in this sample. The chain has TRBV5-4 and TRBJ2-7; D is possibly TRBD2 (5 bases). Trimming took 0 bases from V and 0 from J, leaving 10 bases between them. The germline V gene has CDR1 SGHNT and CDR2 YYREEE (reference sequence). The CDR3 extends over 15 amino acids. CDR3 sequence reads: CASSLGGASSYEQYF. The DNA of the CDR3 is TGTGCCAGCAGCTTGGGGGGAGCCTCCTCCTACGAGCAGTACTTC.

The chain has TRBV6-5 and TRBJ2-5; no definite D call. The CDR3 is made up of 15 amino acids. Trimming cost V 0 bases and J 5 bases, with 13 bases left between them. The germline V gene has CDR1 MNHEY and CDR2 SVGAGI. The CDR3 bases are TGTGCCAGCAGTTACTCGGCTACCCGTGGTGAGACCCAGTACTTC. Its protein is CASSYSATRGETQYF.

The chain has TRBV4-1 and TRBJ2-3; D unresolved. The CDR3 runs 15 residues. Germline CDR1 and CDR2: MGHRA and YSYEKL. V lost 1 base and J lost 2, with 10 bases in between. CDR3 amino acids: CASSQGAQTTDTQYF. The CDR3 nucleotides read TGCGCCAGCAGCCAAGGGGCCCAGACCACAGATACGCAGTATTTT.

The chain joins TRBV27 to TRBJ2-1, with D perhaps assigned TRBD1 or TRBD2 (6 bases each). The V and J ends lost 4 bases and 9 bases respectively, with 19 bases between them. Germline CDR1 is MNHEY and CDR2 is SMNVEV (reference sequence). There are 15 residues in the CDR3. CDR3: CASSSLGLRGGEQFF. The DNA for the CDR3 is TGTGCCAGCAGTTCCCTGGGACTCAGGGGTGGTGAGCAGTTCTTC.

The chain couples TRBV10-2 to TRBJ2-1; a possible D gene is TRBD2 (7 bases). Trimming shortened V by 2 bases and J by 12 bases, and 11 bases separated the two germline ends. Germline lookup yields CDR1 WSHSY and CDR2 SAAADI. The CDR3 length is 12 residues. The chain's CDR3 is CASSEGGARQFF. The CDR3, as DNA: TGCGCCAGCAGTGAGGGGGGGGCTCGGCAGTTCTTC.

The chain recombines TRBV10-3 with TRBJ1-2; tentative D call: TRBD1 (5 bases). Between the trimmed V and J ends, which lost 0 bases and 5 bases, there was a span of 13 bases. Germline CDR1 ENHRY, CDR2 SYGVKD. The CDR3 runs 15 residues. The CDR3 is CAISESNQGRYGYTF. The CDR3 region has the DNA TGTGCCATCAGTGAGTCGAATCAGGGACGTTATGGCTACACCTTC.

This clone was found once. The V call is TRBV29-1, the J call TRBJ2-3, with D possibly matching TRBD2 (5 bases). Trimming shortened V by 7 bases and J by 0 bases, and 14 bases separated the two germline ends. In germline, CDR1 is SQVTM, CDR2 ANQGSEA. This CDR3 is built from 14 residues. In DNA form, the CDR3 reads TGCAGCGCTAAAGAGGGAACCAGCACAGATACGCAGTATTTT. As protein: CSAKEGTSTDTQYF.

This clone came up a few times. In DNA, the CDR3 is TGTGCCAGCAGCTTGACAGGGACCATCTACGAGCAGTACTTC. This sequence encodes CASSLTGTIYEQYF. This chain uses TRBV7-8 with TRBJ2-7; the match to TRBD1 covers 7 bases. V was pared by 3 bases and J by 3 bases, with 5 bases of the junction left unmatched. Germline V gene sequence: CDR1 SGHVS, CDR2 FQNEAQ. This CDR3 is 14 amino acids long.

Concerning this clone: The identical CDR3 is also encoded by other nucleotide sequences in the sample. This chain connects TRBV27 to TRBJ2-7, with 7 bases fitting TRBD2. The CDR3 totals 15 residues. Germline V gene data show CDR1 as MNHEY and CDR2 as SMNVEV (reference sequence). V was clipped by 0 bases and J by 0 bases; unmatched bases: 2. In DNA, the CDR3 is TGTGCCAGCAGTTTATCGGCTAGCGGCTCCTACGAGCAGTACTTC. It is translated as CASSLSASGSYEQYF.

For this clone: This sample also contains other DNA sequences that code for the same CDR3. The chain has TRBV28 and TRBJ2-7, with TRBD1 matching 7 bases. The CDR3 contains 14 residues. V trimming: 6 bases; J trimming: 2 bases; junction bases outside the gene matches: 7. Germline CDR1 and CDR2: MDHEN and SYDVKM. The CDR3 region has the DNA TGTGCCAGCAGCACCGGGACAGTACCCTACGAGCAGTACTTC. Translated, it gives CASSTGTVPYEQYF.

The genes are TRBV5-1 and TRBJ1-1; 11 positions agree with TRBD1. The germline V gene has CDR1 SGHRS and CDR2 YFSETQ. The CDR3 is made up of 16 amino acids. Trimming removed 5 bases from V and 0 bases from J; junction bases left unmatched: 6. CDR3 in amino acids: CASRTGTGGLNTEAFF. The CDR3 DNA follows: TGCGCCAGCAGAACCGGGACAGGGGGGCTGAACACTGAAGCTTTCTTT.

CDR3 residues: CASSVLGRANTEAFF. CDR3 nucleotide sequence: TGTGCCAGCAGCGTCCTTGGCAGGGCGAACACTGAAGCTTTCTTT. The rearrangement uses TRBV9 and TRBJ1-1, with D possibly matching TRBD1 (5 bases). This CDR3 is 15 amino acids long. The V end was cut by 2 bases, the J end by 1 base, with 12 bases between. Germline loops: CDR1 SGDLS, CDR2 YYNGEE.

The chain has TRBV7-2 and TRBJ2-5; 8 bases fit TRBD2. Per the germline V gene, CDR1 is SGHTA and CDR2 is FQGNSA. Losses at the gene ends were 8 bases for V and 3 bases for J; bases not matched to a gene: 5. This CDR3 is built from 13 residues. CDR3 protein: CASSGGQKETQYF. The CDR3, as DNA: TGTGCCAGCTCGGGGGGGCAGAAAGAGACCCAGTACTTC.

The chain carries TRBV5-1 and TRBJ2-2, with 7 bases lining up with TRBD1. The CDR3 sequence is 15 residues long. In germline, CDR1 is SGHRS, CDR2 YFSETQ. The V segment lost 1 base and the J segment 3 bases; nucleotides outside the gene matches: 3. CDR3 sequence reads: CASSLNRGDTGELFF. Written as DNA, the CDR3 is TGCGCCAGCAGCTTGAACAGGGGAGACACCGGGGAGCTGTTTTTT.

The chain is built from TRBV11-3 and TRBJ1-1; no definite D call. Germline-derived CDR1 and CDR2 are SGHNT and YENEEA. The CDR3 length is 13 residues. Trimming took 5 bases from V and 4 from J, leaving 11 bases between them. CDR3 nucleotides: TGTGCCAGCAGCCCGAAGTCAAGCACTGAAGCTTTCTTT. It specifies CASSPKSSTEAFF.

This chain connects TRBV5-1 to TRBJ2-3; possible D gene TRBD2, 6 bases. The CDR3 runs 15 residues. The germline V gene encodes CDR1 SGHRS and CDR2 YFSETQ. V lost 4 bases and J 2 bases, leaving 14 bases between the germline ends. CDR3 sequence reads: CASSLGLLHTDTQYF. In DNA, the CDR3 is TGCGCCAGCAGCCTGGGACTTCTACACACAGATACGCAGTATTTT.

This chain joins TRBV5-4 and TRBJ2-5; 9 bases are a match to TRBD2. CDR3 length: 16 residues. Germline assignment: CDR1 SGHNT and CDR2 YYREEE (reference sequence). The V gene end was trimmed by 4 bases and the J gene end by 5 bases; junction bases not matched to a gene: 12. The CDR3 coding sequence is TGTGCCAGCAGCGTGGGGCTAGCGGGATTCGGGGAGACCCAGTACTTC. Protein product: CASSVGLAGFGETQYF.

The chain links TRBV7-6 to TRBJ2-5, with 10 positions matching TRBD2. This CDR3 has 15 residues. In germline, CDR1 is SGHVS, CDR2 FNYEAQ. V trimming: 3 bases; J trimming: 5 bases; junction bases outside the gene matches: 6. CDR3 DNA sequence: TGTGCCAGCAGCTTTACTAGCGGGAAAGAGGAGACCCAGTACTTC. Its protein is CASSFTSGKEETQYF.

About this clone: At one end, the junction sequence differs from germline, possibly due to a read error. The genes are TRBV6-1 and TRBJ2-7; D gene unclear. This CDR3 spans 13 amino acids. Germline V gene data show CDR1 as MNHNS and CDR2 as SASEGT. The CDR3 sequence is CAISVGGFYEQYF. The CDR3 DNA follows: TGTGCCATCAGTGTAGGCGGATTCTACGAGCAGTACTTC.

The chain is built from TRBV6-1 and TRBJ2-7; no clear D. V lost 10 bases and J 2 bases, leaving 9 bases between the germline ends. Germline lookup yields CDR1 MNHNS and CDR2 SASEGT. The CDR3 runs to 11 residues. The CDR3 bases are TGTGCCACGAGCCTAGCCTACGAGCAGTACTTC. Its translation is CATSLAYEQYF.

V and J are TRBV10-2 and TRBJ2-2, with D possibly being TRBD1 or TRBD2 (6 bases each). The germline gives CDR1 WSHSY, CDR2 SAAADI. The V end was cut by 4 bases, the J end by 4 bases, with 13 bases between. This CDR3 has 15 residues. The CDR3 loop is CASSGGKGGTGELFF. In DNA, the CDR3 is TGCGCCAGCAGTGGAGGGAAGGGGGGCACCGGGGAGCTGTTTTTT.

This clone has a count of ten or more. This sequence joins TRBV5-6 and TRBJ1-1, with TRBD1 as a possible D gene (6 bases). Germline V CDR1 and CDR2: SGHDT, YYEEEE. This CDR3 region has 13 residues. Trimming removed 4 bases at V and 10 bases at J, with 17 bases between. CDR3 bases: TGTGCCAGCAGCGGTCCTGGGGGCTGGGGAGCTTTCTTT. It yields the protein CASSGPGGWGAFF.